The source of this T cell receptor beta chain is a study of blood T cell repertoires in COVID-19. About the study: The samples span acute and convalescent COVID-19 from the United States, Italy and Spain. PBMCs, B-cell-depleted T cells, or T cells provided the cDNA or gDNA that made up the material.

This CDR3 comprises 14 residues. CDR1 is MNHEY, CDR2 SMNVEV, per germline (reference sequence). V was cut by 4 bases and J by 0 bases, with 7 bases left in between. Original data processing: Amplification with reference gene primers provided the estimates of nucleated cell counts. Measured with immunoSEQ multiplex PCR; TCRdb has only the in-frame clones, and not every one. The D gene and trimming were derived from the DNA, and the V and J assignments and clone size from that table. The data show 280,000 or so clones, about 80% seen once. The chain employs TRBV27 and TRBJ1-3; weak D call: TRBD1 (5 bases). Source material: peripheral blood. The sequence came from a woman aged 45-60 years who had recovered from COVID-19. CDR3 bases: TGTGCCAGCAGTTCTAGGGGCTCTGGAAACACCATATATTTT. It specifies CASSSRGSGNTIYF.